This passage covers 12 T cell receptor beta chains from one sample sequenced in a study of blood T cell repertoires in COVID-19. Sequencing was performed with immunoSEQ multiplex PCR; in TCRdb, only in-frame clones are kept and a portion is missing. Of a few hundred thousand clones listed, about 89% were seen once; the top ten hold more than 3.5%. Sequenced: PBMCs or T cells enriched from blood (not recorded which). The receptors originated from a woman aged 25-40 years who had recovered from COVID-19.

CDR3 bases: TGTGCCAGCAGCCCATCGGGACAGGCTAATGAAAAACTGTTTTTT. Translation gives CASSPSGQANEKLFF. The chain is built from TRBV7-2 and TRBJ1-4, with TRBD1 identical over 8 bases. V gave up 5 bases and J gave up 3 bases; unmatched junction bases: 5. This CDR3 region has 15 residues. The germline V gene has CDR1 SGHTA and CDR2 FQGNSA.

This sequence joins TRBV24-1 and TRBJ2-3; D is possibly TRBD2 (6 bases). V was clipped by 5 bases and J by 2 bases, with 16 bases between them. The CDR3 extends over 16 amino acids. Looked up from germline, CDR1 is KGHDR and CDR2 is SFDVKD. CDR3 sequence reads: CATSVGGRHPTDTQYF. DNA for the CDR3: TGTGCCACCAGTGTGGGGGGACGGCACCCCACAGATACGCAGTATTTT.

The chain is built from TRBV28 and TRBJ1-2, with TRBD1 identical over 8 bases. CDR3 length: 15 residues. V lost 4 bases, J lost 4 bases, and 8 bases stayed unmatched. Germline V CDR1 and CDR2: MDHEN, SYDVKM. CDR3 residues: CASSSGQGQSYGYTF. For the CDR3, the DNA is TGTGCCAGCAGTTCCGGACAGGGCCAATCCTATGGCTACACCTTC.

The rearrangement uses TRBV7-2 and TRBJ1-1; D remains unclear. The CDR3 sequence is 14 residues long. Trimming shortened V by 0 bases and J by 1 base, and 6 bases separated the two germline ends. Germline V gene lookup returns CDR1 SGHTA and CDR2 FQGNSA. The CDR3: CASSLAMANTEAFF. The CDR3 bases are TGTGCCAGCAGCTTAGCGATGGCGAACACTGAAGCTTTCTTT.

The chain has TRBV20-1 and TRBJ1-1, with D possibly matching TRBD1 (5 bases). Germline V CDR1 and CDR2: DFQATT, SNEGSKA (reference sequence). Trimming took off 3 bases at V and 5 bases at J, with 13 bases between the two ends. CDR3 length equals 13 residues. CDR3 loop: CSASPSGGTEAFF. The CDR3 DNA is TGCAGTGCTAGTCCGAGCGGGGGGACTGAAGCTTTCTTT.

The chain links TRBV25-1 to TRBJ2-6; D call uncertain. The CDR3 runs to 16 residues. Trimming took 5 bases from V and 0 from J, leaving 11 bases between them. Germline lookup yields CDR1 MGHDK and CDR2 SYGVNS. CDR3 protein: CASSSLGRSGANVLTF. The DNA for the CDR3 is TGTGCCAGCAGTTCCCTAGGTCGCTCTGGGGCCAACGTCCTGACTTTC.

The CDR3 DNA sequence: TGTGCCAGTAGTATCGGACAGATTTACTATAATTCACCCCTCCACTTT. Protein sequence: CASSIGQIYYNSPLHF. J is TRBJ1-6 and V is TRBV19, with D tentatively TRBD1 (6 bases). Trimming took off 3 bases at V and 3 bases at J, with 12 bases between the two ends. Germline-derived CDR1 and CDR2 are LNHDA and SQIVND (reference sequence). This CDR3 is built from 16 residues.

As regards this clone: Its ends do not fully match the called genes, so a read error is possible. The genes are TRBV3-1 (or the pseudogene TRBV3-2) and TRBJ2-4; weak D call: TRBD2 (6 bases). This CDR3 has 9 residues. Germline lookup yields CDR1 LGHDT and CDR2 YNNKEL (reference sequence). The DNA of the CDR3 is TGTGCCAGCAGCCAGGGACTGGACTTC. The encoded protein is CASSQGLDF.

This clone was found once. This sequence joins TRBV5-4 and TRBJ1-4; D may be TRBD1 (6 bases). CDR3 size: 15 residues. Germline assignment: CDR1 SGHNT and CDR2 YYREEE (reference sequence). V was shortened by 4 bases and J by 7 bases, with 17 bases between the two germline ends. The CDR3 region is CASSPGGGAGEKLFF. Here the CDR3 DNA reads TGTGCCAGCAGCCCCGGAGGGGGGGCAGGTGAAAAACTGTTTTTT. Together with reference TRBV5-4 and TRBJ1-4, the CDR3 gives the full variable domain: ETGVTQSPTHLIKTRGQQVTLRCSSQSGHNTVSWYQQALGQGPQFIFQYYREEENGRGNFPPRFSGLQFPNYSSELNVNALELDDSALYLCASSPGGGAGEKLFFGSGTQLSVL.

The rearrangement joins TRBV6-1 to TRBJ2-1; 10 bases agree with TRBD2. Germline CDR1 reads MNHNS; CDR2 reads SASEGT. Losses at the gene ends were 3 bases for V and 8 bases for J; bases not matched to a gene: 10. This CDR3 region has 16 residues. The CDR3 loop is CASSELAGVFPHEQFF. The CDR3 region has the DNA TGTGCCAGCAGTGAGCTAGCGGGAGTGTTTCCCCATGAGCAGTTCTTC.

The chain has TRBV27 and TRBJ2-3, with 11 bases lining up with TRBD2. Germline V CDR1 and CDR2: MNHEY, SMNVEV (reference sequence). Trimming took 8 bases from V and 5 from J; bases not matched to a gene: 9. The CDR3 consists of 15 residues. Written as DNA, the CDR3 is TGTGCCAGCCCCTCACTAGCGGGAGCAGGAGATACGCAGTATTTT. It is translated as CASPSLAGAGDTQYF.

J is TRBJ2-2 and V is TRBV11-3; TRBD2 agrees at 11 bases. This CDR3 has 15 amino acids. Germline CDR1 is SGHNT and CDR2 is YENEEA. The J segment lost 4 bases and the V segment lost 3 bases, leaving 1 base of the junction unmatched. The CDR3 DNA reads as TGTGCCAGCAGCTTCGGGACTAGCGGCACCGGGGAGCTGTTTTTT. Its translation is CASSFGTSGTGELFF.